Reported below is one T cell receptor (beta chain). This record comes from a study of control samples from healthy donors and cancer patients. There are 13 residues in the CDR3. Trimming stripped 8 bases from V and 8 bases from J, with 18 bases between. Assay used: immunoSEQ multiplex PCR; TCRdb lists only in-frame clones, some missing. This table holds some 120,000 clones, 87% found once. The V call is TRBV12-3 or TRBV12-4, the J call TRBJ1-2; possible D gene TRBD1, 5 bases. The sample consisted of blood. This sequence was found in a man younger than 45 in good health. DNA for the CDR3: TGTGCCAGCGGTGGGACTTCACCTCTAGGCTACACCTTC. Translated: CASGGTSPLGYTF.